This TCR beta chain originates from a study of response to subunit inactivated influenza vaccine. The CDR3 sequence is 15 residues long. After removal of 6 bases from V and 3 bases from J, the junction contained 6 bases not matched to a gene. Germline-derived CDR1 and CDR2 are SNHLY and FYNNEI. Concerning this clonotype itself: Its antigen remains unknown.

Findings and caveats of the study: It was suggested by the authors that few new T cells are recruited by each seasonal influenza vaccination.

Via MiXCR, TCRdb re-called the RT-PCR reads, giving one row per CDR3 protein. This table holds hundreds of thousands of distinct CDR3 sequences, approximately 15% found once. V gene TRBV2 combines with J gene TRBJ1-4; TRBD1 aligns across 8 bases. This TCR was sampled from a man aged 50 or older who received an inactivated influenza vaccine. The source was PBMCs from blood, collected around two weeks before vaccination. The CDR3 protein is CASRTTQGANEKLFF. The CDR3 DNA follows: TGTGCCAGCAGGACGACACAGGGGGCTAATGAAAAACTGTTTTTT.